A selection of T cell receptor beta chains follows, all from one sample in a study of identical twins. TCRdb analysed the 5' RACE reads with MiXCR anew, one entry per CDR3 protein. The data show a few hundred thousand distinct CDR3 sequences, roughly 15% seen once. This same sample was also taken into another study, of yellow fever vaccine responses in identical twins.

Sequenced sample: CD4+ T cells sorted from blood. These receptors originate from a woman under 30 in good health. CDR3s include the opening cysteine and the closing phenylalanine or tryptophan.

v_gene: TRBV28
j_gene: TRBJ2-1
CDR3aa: CASNPPGFRLDEQFF

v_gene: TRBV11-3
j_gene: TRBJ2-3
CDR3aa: CASSHSGTDTQYF

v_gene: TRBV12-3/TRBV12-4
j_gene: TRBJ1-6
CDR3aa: CASRLQGLYNSPLHF

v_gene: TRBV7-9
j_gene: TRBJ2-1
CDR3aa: CASSSPGLAFDNEQFF

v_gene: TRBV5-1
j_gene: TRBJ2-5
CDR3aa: CASSLLSEETQYF

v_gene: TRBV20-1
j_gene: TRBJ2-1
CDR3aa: CSAPPRGGLREQFF

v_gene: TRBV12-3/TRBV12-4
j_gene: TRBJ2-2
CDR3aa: CASWGVPGELFF

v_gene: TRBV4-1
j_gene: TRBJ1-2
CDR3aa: CASSQSYMDTTNYGYTF

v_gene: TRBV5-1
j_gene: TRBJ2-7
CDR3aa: CASSLVAGWGSEQYF

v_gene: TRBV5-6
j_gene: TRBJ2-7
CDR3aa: CASSVGLATGEQYF

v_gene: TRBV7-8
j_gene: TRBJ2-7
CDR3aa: CASSRTESSSYEQYF

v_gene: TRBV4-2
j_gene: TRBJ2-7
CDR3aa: CASSQGTLLVEGSSYEQYF

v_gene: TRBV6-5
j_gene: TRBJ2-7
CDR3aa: CASSLSPDYYEQYF

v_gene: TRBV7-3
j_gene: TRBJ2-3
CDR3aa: CASSLKGASTDTQYF

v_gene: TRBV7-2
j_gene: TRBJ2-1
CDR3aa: CASTIIGTSGKRGQFF

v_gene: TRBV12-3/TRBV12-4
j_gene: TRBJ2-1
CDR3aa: CASSLAAWSSYNEQFF

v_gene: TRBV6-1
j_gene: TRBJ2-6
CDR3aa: CASIKTGGASGANVLTF

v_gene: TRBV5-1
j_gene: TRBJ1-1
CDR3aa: CASSPDRAGPEAFF